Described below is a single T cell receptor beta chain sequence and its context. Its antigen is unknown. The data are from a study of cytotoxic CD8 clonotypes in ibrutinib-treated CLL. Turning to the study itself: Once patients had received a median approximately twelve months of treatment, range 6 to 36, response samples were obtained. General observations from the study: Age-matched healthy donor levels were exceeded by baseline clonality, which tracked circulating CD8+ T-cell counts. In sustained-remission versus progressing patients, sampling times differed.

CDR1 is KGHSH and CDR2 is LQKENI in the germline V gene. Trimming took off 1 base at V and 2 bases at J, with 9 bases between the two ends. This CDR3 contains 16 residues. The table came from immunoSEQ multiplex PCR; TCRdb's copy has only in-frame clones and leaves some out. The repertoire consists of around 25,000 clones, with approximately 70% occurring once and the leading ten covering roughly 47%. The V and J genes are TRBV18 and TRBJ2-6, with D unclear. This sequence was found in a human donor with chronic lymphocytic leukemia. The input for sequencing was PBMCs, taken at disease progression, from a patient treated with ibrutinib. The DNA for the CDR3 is TGTGCCAGCTCACCACAGGTACTCCCTGGGGCCAACGTCCTGACTTTC. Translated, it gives CASSPQVLPGANVLTF. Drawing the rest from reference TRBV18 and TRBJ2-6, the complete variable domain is NAGVMQNPRHLVRRRGQEARLRCSPMKGHSHVYWYRQLPEEGLKFMVYLQKENIIDESGMPKERFSAEFPKEGPSILRIQQVVRGDSAAYFCASSPQVLPGANVLTFGAGSRLTVL.